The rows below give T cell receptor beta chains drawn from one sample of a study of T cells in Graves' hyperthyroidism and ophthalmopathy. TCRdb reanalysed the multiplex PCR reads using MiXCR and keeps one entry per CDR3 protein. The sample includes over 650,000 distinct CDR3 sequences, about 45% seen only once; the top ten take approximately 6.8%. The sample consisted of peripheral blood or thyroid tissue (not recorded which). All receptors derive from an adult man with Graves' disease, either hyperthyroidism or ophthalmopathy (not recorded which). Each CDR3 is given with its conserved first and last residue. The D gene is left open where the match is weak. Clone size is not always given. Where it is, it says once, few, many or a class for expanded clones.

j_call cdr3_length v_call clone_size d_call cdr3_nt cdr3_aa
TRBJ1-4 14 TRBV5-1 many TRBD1 TGTGCCAGCAGCTTAGGACAGGGTGATGAAAAACTGTTTTTT CASSLGQGDEKLFF
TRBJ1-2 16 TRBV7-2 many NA TGTGCCAGCAGCTTAGTCAGGGTTCCGACCTACTATGGCTACACCTTC CASSLVRVPTYYGYTF
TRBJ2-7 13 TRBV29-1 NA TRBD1 TGCAGCGCTGGGACAGGGAGAGATTGGGAGCAGTACTTC CSAGTGRDWEQYF
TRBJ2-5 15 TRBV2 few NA TGTGCCAGCAGTTTAGGGGCTAGCAACAAAGAGACCCAGTACTTC CASSLGASNKETQYF
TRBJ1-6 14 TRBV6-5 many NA TGTGCCAGCAGTTACTCCACTGAAGTATCACCCCTCCACTTT CASSYSTEVSPLHF
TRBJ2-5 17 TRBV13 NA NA TGTGCCAGCAGCTTGGCCTTTGAAGTAACAGGGTCGGAGACCCAGTACTTC CASSLAFEVTGSETQYF
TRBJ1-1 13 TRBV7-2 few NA TGTGCCAGCAGTTGGGGAATGACCACTGAAGCTTTCTTT CASSWGMTTEAFF
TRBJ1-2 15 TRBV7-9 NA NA TGTGCCAGCAGTTATCTACAGGGTCGGGGCTATGGCCACACCTTC CASSYLQGRGYGHTF
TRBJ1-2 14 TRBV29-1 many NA TGCAGCGAAATGGCGGGGATGGGCTACTATGGCTACACCTTC CSEMAGMGYYGYTF
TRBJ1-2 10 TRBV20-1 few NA TGCAGTGTTCCCAGGGCTGGCTACACCTTC CSVPRAGYTF
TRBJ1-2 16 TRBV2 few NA TGTGCCAGCAGTGCAGCCCGTCAGAGGCGCTACTATGGCTACACCTTC CASSAARQRRYYGYTF
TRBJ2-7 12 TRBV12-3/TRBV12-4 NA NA TGTGCCAGCAGTTTAATGGGGGGCCCTGGTGACTTC CASSLMGGPGDF
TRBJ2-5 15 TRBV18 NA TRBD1 TGTGCCAGCTCACCGGGACAGTATAGCAATCAGCCCCAGTACTTC CASSPGQYSNQPQYF
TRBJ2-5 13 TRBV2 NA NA TGTGCCAGCAGTGACAGGGAGTTGCAGACCCAGTACTTC CASSDRELQTQYF
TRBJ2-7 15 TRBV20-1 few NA TGCAGTGCTAGAAGCATCAAGGGGGGCTCTTACGAGCAGTACTTC CSARSIKGGSYEQYF
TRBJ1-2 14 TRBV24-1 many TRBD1 TGTGCCACCAGTGACCCCGGGACAGGGCATGGCTACACCTTC CATSDPGTGHGYTF
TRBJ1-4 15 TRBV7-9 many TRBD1 TGTGCCAGCAGCCCGGGGACAGGACCTAATGAAAAACTGTTTTTT CASSPGTGPNEKLFF
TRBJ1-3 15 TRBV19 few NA TGTGCCAGTAGTAGTCGGGGGCGAGGTGGAAACACCATATATTTT CASSSRGRGGNTIYF